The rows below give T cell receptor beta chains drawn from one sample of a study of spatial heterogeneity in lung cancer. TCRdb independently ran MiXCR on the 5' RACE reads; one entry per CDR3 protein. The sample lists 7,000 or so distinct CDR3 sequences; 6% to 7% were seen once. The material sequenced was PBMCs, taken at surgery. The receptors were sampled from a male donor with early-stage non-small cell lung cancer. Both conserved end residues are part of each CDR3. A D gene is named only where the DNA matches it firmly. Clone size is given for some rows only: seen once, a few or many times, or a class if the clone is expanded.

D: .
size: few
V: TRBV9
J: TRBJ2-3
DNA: TGTGCCAGCAGCGCCCGTGGGCAGGGCACAGATACGCAGTATTTT
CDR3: CASSARGQGTDTQYF

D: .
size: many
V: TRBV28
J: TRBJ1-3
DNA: TGTGCCAGCAGAAGAGGAAACTCTGGAAACACCATATATTTT
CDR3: CASRRGNSGNTIYF

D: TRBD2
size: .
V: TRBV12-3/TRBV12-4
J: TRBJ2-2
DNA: TGTGCCACCCTCGGGCGGGGGGGCGTAAACACCGGGGAGCTGTTTTTT
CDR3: CATLGRGGVNTGELFF

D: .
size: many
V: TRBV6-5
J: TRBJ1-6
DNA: TGTGCCAGCAGTTACTCGCGATTGGGGAATTCACCCCTCCACTTT
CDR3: CASSYSRLGNSPLHF

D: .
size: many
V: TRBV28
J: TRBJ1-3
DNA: TGTGCCAGCAGTTTCGGGGACTCTGGAAACACCATATATTTT
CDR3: CASSFGDSGNTIYF

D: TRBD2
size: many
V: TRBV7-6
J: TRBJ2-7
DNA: TGTGCCAGCAGCCGTGGGACTAGCTACGAGCAGTACTTC
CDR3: CASSRGTSYEQYF

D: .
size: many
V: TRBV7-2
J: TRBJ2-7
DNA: TGTGCCAGCAGCTTAGGGGGAGCCCCGGTTAAGTACTTC
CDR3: CASSLGGAPVKYF

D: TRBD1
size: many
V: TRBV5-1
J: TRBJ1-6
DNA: TGCGCCAGCAGCTTCGGGACAGGGTCCTCTAATTCACCCCTCCACTTT
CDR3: CASSFGTGSSNSPLHF

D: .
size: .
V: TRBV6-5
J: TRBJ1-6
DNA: TGTGCCAGCAGTTACGGGGGGTTCTACTCACCCCTCCACTTT
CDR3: CASSYGGFYSPLHF

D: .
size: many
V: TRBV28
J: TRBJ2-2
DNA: TGTGCCAGCAGTTTTTTTGGCAGGGGAAACACCGGGGAGCTGTTTTTT
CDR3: CASSFFGRGNTGELFF

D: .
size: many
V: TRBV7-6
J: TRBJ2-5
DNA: TGTGCCAGCAGCTTAATTCCGCAGGGGATACGGGAGACCCAGTACTTC
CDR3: CASSLIPQGIRETQYF

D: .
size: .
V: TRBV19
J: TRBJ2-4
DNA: TGTGCCAGTAGTAGGGGGAAATGGGTTAAAAACATTCAGTACTTC
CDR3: CASSRGKWVKNIQYF

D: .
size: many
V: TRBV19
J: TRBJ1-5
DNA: TGTGCCAGTAGCGGGACCGTAGCGCAGCCCCAGCATTTT
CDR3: CASSGTVAQPQHF

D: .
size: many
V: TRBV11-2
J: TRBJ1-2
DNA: TGTGCCAGCAGCTTAGACAGGAGAGGAGGCTACACCTTC
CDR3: CASSLDRRGGYTF

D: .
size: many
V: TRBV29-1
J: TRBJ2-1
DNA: TGCAGCGTTGAAGTTGGAGATGAGCAGTTCTTC
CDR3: CSVEVGDEQFF

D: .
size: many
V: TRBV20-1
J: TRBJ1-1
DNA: TGCAGTGCGGTTCGTGACCCGAACACTGAAGCTTTCTTT
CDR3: CSAVRDPNTEAFF

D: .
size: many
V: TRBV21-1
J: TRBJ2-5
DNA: TGTGCCAGCAGCAACCAGACCCAGTACTTC
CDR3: CASSNQTQYF

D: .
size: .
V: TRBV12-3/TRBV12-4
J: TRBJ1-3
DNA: TGTGCCAGCACCCCAAGCGGGCCTAAGGGTGGAAACACCATATATTTT
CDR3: CASTPSGPKGGNTIYF

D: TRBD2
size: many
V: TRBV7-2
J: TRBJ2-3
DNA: TGTGCCAGCAGGGACGGACTAGCGGGAGGAGTAGATACGCAGTATTTT
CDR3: CASRDGLAGGVDTQYF

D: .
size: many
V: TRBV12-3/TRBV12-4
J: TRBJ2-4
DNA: TGTGCCAGCAGTTTAGGGGGCATTCGGGGCAAAAACATTCAGTACTTC
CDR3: CASSLGGIRGKNIQYF

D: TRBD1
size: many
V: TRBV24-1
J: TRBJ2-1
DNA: TGTGCCACCAGTGATTCGATGGACAGGGTTACCGATGAGCAGTTCTTC
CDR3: CATSDSMDRVTDEQFF

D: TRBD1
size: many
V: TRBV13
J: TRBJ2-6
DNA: TGTGCCAGCAGCCACCCCGGGACAGGGGTCTCTGGGGCCAACGTCCTGACTTTC
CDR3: CASSHPGTGVSGANVLTF

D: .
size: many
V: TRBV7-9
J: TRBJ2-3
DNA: TGTGCCAGCACCGCCGGGACAAGCACAGATACGCAGTATTTT
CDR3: CASTAGTSTDTQYF

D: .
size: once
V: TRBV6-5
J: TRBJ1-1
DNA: TGTGCCAGCAGTTCTCCGACCGGTGCAGATGAAGCTTTCTTT
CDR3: CASSSPTGADEAFF

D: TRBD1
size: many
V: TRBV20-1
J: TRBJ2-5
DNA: TGCAGTGCTAGAGATTTATTTGGACAGGTCCAAGAGACCCAGTACTTC
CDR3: CSARDLFGQVQETQYF

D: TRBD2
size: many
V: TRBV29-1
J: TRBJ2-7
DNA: TGCAGCGTTGCCCCTACTAGCGGGAACGACGAGCAGTACTTC
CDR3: CSVAPTSGNDEQYF

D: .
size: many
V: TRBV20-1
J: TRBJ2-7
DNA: TGCAGTGCCAAACCGGGACTCACGACTGAGCAGTACTTC
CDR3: CSAKPGLTTEQYF

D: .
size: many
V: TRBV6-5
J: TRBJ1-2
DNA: TGTGCCAGCAGACACAGAAACTATGGCTACACCTTC
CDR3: CASRHRNYGYTF

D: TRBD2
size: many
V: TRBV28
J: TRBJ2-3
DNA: TGTGCCAGCAGTATGACTAGCGGGGGGGAGGCAGATACGCAGTATTTT
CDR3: CASSMTSGGEADTQYF

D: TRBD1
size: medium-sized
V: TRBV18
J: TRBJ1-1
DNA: TGTGCCAGCTCATCCCCAGACAGGGGCCTGGGCACTGAAGCTTTCTTT
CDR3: CASSSPDRGLGTEAFF

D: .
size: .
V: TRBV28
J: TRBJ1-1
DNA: TGTGCCAGCTCTCCCTGGGGGATCGGCACTGAAGCTTTCTTT
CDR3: CASSPWGIGTEAFF

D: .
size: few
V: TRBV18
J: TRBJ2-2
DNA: TGTGCCAGCTCACCGCCGGGACTGGGGAGCACCGGGGAGCTGTTTTTT
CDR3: CASSPPGLGSTGELFF

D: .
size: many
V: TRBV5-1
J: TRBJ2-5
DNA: TGCGCCAGCACCCTCCAAGAGACCCAGTACTTC
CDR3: CASTLQETQYF

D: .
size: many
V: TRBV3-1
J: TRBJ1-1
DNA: TGTGCCAGCAGCCCCCAAATAGGGGGCACTGAAGCTTTCTTT
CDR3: CASSPQIGGTEAFF